Described below is a single TCR beta chain sequence and its context. Antigen unknown. A J-beta primer mix and a sample-barcoded 5' primer were used in a second PCR of about 7 to 12 cycles. MiXCR was run by TCRdb on the 5' RACE reads, yielding one entry per CDR3 protein. The sample contains more than 650,000 distinct CDR3 sequences, around a fifth of which appear only once. The data were taken from a study of blood T cells in healthy people across ages. Findings of the study overall: A strong correlation was found between TCR beta diversity and the percentage of naive T cells. It was the long-lived donors that had more naive CD4+ cells and higher diversity than aged donors.

Aged roughly 6 to 95, donors were systemically healthy Caucasians from Russia. Isolation recovered at least 7 million PBMCs from every sample. The CDR3 totals 13 residues. Germline V CDR1 and CDR2: SGHTA, FQGNSA. V dropped 5 bases and J dropped 7; count of bases not matched to a gene: 5. The receptor was derived from a man between 65 and 85 years old in good health. This chain joins TRBV7-2 and TRBJ2-5; 9 nucleotides line up with TRBD1. Sequencing was done on a sample of blood. The CDR3 sequence: CASSNRQGGTQYF. CDR3 bases: TGTGCCAGCAGCAACCGACAGGGGGGGACCCAGTACTTC.